These 3 T cell receptor beta chains were all obtained from the same sample, sequenced in a study of CD8+CD57+ T cells in acquired aplastic anemia. Sequenced patients had shown CD8+CD57+ cell expansion by flow cytometry. TCR beta VDJ combinations and CDR3 sequences were profiled from genomic DNA. Using its own MiXCR run on the reads, TCRdb lists one record per CDR3 protein. The sample consists of 180,000 or so distinct CDR3 sequences, less than 50% of them appearing once. Sequenced input: sorted CD4+, CD8+, or CD8+CD57+ T cells (not recorded which) from PBMCs. These receptors were taken from a human donor with aplastic anemia.

This chain connects TRBV19 to TRBJ1-4; D remains ambiguous. V shed 7 bases and J shed 7 bases, with 7 bases lying between them. Germline lookup yields CDR1 LNHDA and CDR2 SQIVND (reference sequence). This CDR3 has 11 residues. The CDR3 region is CASIGGEKLFF. The CDR3 DNA is TGTGCCAGTATAGGAGGTGAAAAACTGTTTTTT. Full variable domain (missing parts from reference TRBV19 and TRBJ1-4): DGGITQSPKYLFRKEGQNVTLSCEQNLNHDAMYWYRQDPGQGLRLIYYSQIVNDFQKGDIAEGYSVSREKKESFPLTVTSAQKNPTAFYLCASIGGEKLFFGSGTQLSVL.

The sample holds many counts of this clonotype. This chain connects TRBV19 to TRBJ1-1; tentative D call: TRBD1 (6 bases). Looked up from germline, CDR1 is LNHDA and CDR2 is SQIVND (reference sequence). The CDR3 covers 17 residues. V lost 3 bases to trimming and J lost 1 base, with 18 bases between them. CDR3 sequence (DNA): TGTGCCAGTAGTATTACCCGTCGGGGACAAGGGAACACTGAAGCTTTCTTT. This sequence encodes CASSITRRGQGNTEAFF. Filled out from reference TRBV19 and TRBJ1-1, the complete variable domain reads DGGITQSPKYLFRKEGQNVTLSCEQNLNHDAMYWYRQDPGQGLRLIYYSQIVNDFQKGDIAEGYSVSREKKESFPLTVTSAQKNPTAFYLCASSITRRGQGNTEAFFGQGTRLTVV.

Details on this clonotype: A much larger clone lies a single base off, so this may be a read error. This rearrangement joins TRBV5-1 to TRBJ2-1, with no clear D. The CDR3 is 14 amino acids. Trimming took 0 bases from V and 2 from J, leaving 6 bases between them. CDR1 is SGHRS, CDR2 YFSETQ, per germline. The CDR3 here is CASSLERPYNEQFF. The CDR3 nucleotides read TGCGCCAGCAGCTTGGAGAGGCCCTACAATGAGCAGTTCTTC.